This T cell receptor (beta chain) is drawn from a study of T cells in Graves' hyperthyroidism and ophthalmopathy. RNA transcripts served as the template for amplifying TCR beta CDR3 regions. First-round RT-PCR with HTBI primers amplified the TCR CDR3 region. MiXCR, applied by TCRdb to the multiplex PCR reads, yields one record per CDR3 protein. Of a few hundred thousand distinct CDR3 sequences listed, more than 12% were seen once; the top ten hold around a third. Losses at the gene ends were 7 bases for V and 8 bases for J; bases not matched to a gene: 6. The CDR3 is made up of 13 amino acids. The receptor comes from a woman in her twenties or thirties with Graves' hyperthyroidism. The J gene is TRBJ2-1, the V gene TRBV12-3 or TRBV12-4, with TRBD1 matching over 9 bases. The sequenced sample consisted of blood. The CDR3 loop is CASTGTGSHEQFF. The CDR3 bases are TGTGCCAGCACCGGGACAGGGTCGCATGAGCAGTTCTTC.